This T cell receptor beta chain originates from a study of T cells after posttransplantation cyclophosphamide (TCRdb year 2016). Turning to the overall study: T cell repertoire reconstitution was tracked by TRB sequencing after myeloablative bone marrow transplantation in which posttransplantation cyclophosphamide was used as GVHD prophylaxis. Samples from around 35 PTCy-treated patients and under 20 related bone marrow donors of those patients were subjected to antigen receptor sequencing. Public TRB sequences were searched against a database of over 3,000 sequences associated with responses to pathogens, tumor antigens, self-antigens and alloantigens. Up to about 3 additional blood samples from 2 to 5.2 years after transplant were also TRB-sequenced in 3 patients, as was pretransplant blood from a handful of patients. Blood from all 35 or so PTCy patients who had 1-year posttransplant specimens underwent TRB sequencing. TRA and TRB clonality were tightly correlated in several samples, so subsequent TCR analyses focused on TRB only.

Its CDR3 holds 13 amino acids, cysteine through phenylalanine. Only the CDR3 portion is preserved as DNA: 39 bases, with reading frame beginning at the first base. A distance of 12 bases separates the germline ends of V and J, which lose 4 bases and 6 bases respectively. CDR1 and CDR2, looked up from the germline V gene, are MDHEN and SYDVKM. Results and caveats for the whole study, not just this receptor: Across more than 35 patients, recipient CMV seropositivity and CMV reactivation were highly associated with TRB clonality; PTCy diversity was similar to CNI/methotrexate controls. At 1-2 months, donor-recipient similarity was low but rose over the first year, and the later blood repertoires were often dominated by donor CD8+ memory clones. The TRB repertoires of T cells infiltrating skin or GI tract showed only limited overlap with the TRB repertoires of T cells in blood.

Related bone marrow donors provided peripheral blood samples on the day of marrow donation. Peripheral blood and bone marrow mononuclear cells were isolated by Ficoll-Hypaque density centrifugation and were cryopreserved. Genomic DNA was used for TRB sequencing, which was performed with the immunoSEQ assay at survey resolution or with the hsTCRB kit. Per the source publication's procedure: The immunoSEQ software handled initial read processing, and the LymphoSeq R package was used for repertoire analyses. Clonality was calculated as 1 minus normalized Shannon entropy, and the Gini coefficient was also calculated for each TRB dataset. Phenotypes of unsorted samples were inferred by mapping TRB sequences from sorted subsets of the recipient or donor onto unsorted samples of the same recipient. The table was pulled from immuneACCESS by TCRdb, which kept in-frame rearrangements only. Such tables lose some clones; where checked, under half of the loss comes from unresolved V genes, and the rest has no known cause. V and J calls and clone size are given by that table; D and trimming were obtained from the DNA. The data for this sample show fewer than 40,000 clones, each detected more than once. Together, the top ten hold around 4.8% of the sample.

This clone occurred many times. Its antigen is currently not known. No base-level quality is on record; no much larger clone is a single base apart. The rearrangement combines TRBV28 with TRBJ1-1; the D segment could be TRBD1, given 5 matching bases. This receptor was taken from a woman younger than 45 in good health and a related stem cell transplant donor. What was sequenced was PBMCs. The CDR3 region: CASSSPWGAEAFF. The nucleotide sequence is given as TGTGCCAGCAGTTCCCCATGGGGGGCTGAAGCTTTCTTT.